This passage covers 21 T cell receptor beta chains from one sample sequenced in a study of blood T cell repertoires in COVID-19 (dated by TCRdb to about 2020). The library came from the immunoSEQ multiplex PCR assay. This immuneACCESS table, as held by TCRdb, lists in-frame sequences with V and J called but not all clones. Of the missing ones, under half trace to an unresolved V gene in checked studies; the others have no known cause. The sample profile shows 150,000 or so clones; just over 90% of them were found once. Of the sample, roughly 2% is held by the ten largest clones. Sample: peripheral blood. These receptors all come from a man younger than 30 with acute or convalescent COVID-19.

The chain has TRBV12-2 and TRBJ2-5; the table's D call of TRBD2 was not tested on the DNA. TRBV12-2 is reported as a pseudogene. This CDR3 contains 17 residues. The CDR3 nucleotides read TGTGCAAGTCCCCCTATGGCGACCGGGGGGGGCCAAGAGACCCAGTACTTC. This sequence encodes CASPPMATGGGQETQYF.

This chain links TRBV9 with TRBJ2-7; 10 bases agree with TRBD2. The CDR3 has 15 amino acids. Germline CDR1 and CDR2: SGDLS and YYNGEE. The ends lost 0 bases at V and 5 bases at J; junction bases unmatched: 5. This CDR3 is CASSVGTSGTNEQYF. The CDR3 DNA sequence: TGTGCCAGCAGCGTAGGAACTAGCGGGACCAACGAGCAGTACTTC.

This chain links TRBV18 with TRBJ1-3; D unresolved. Germline lookup yields CDR1 KGHSH and CDR2 LQKENI. This CDR3 is 15 amino acids long. Trimming took off 4 bases at V and 0 bases at J, with 10 bases between the two ends. CDR3 sequence reads: CASSQGGSSGNTIYF. In DNA, the CDR3 is TGTGCCAGCTCACAGGGCGGGAGCTCTGGAAACACCATATATTTT. Full variable domain (rest looked up from reference TRBV18 and TRBJ1-3): NAGVMQNPRHLVRRRGQEARLRCSPMKGHSHVYWYRQLPEEGLKFMVYLQKENIIDESGMPKERFSAEFPKEGPSILRIQQVVRGDSAAYFCASSQGGSSGNTIYFGEGSWLTVV.

This chain joins TRBV6-5 and TRBJ1-1; no clear D. CDR3 length equals 13 residues. V was cut by 6 bases and J by 0 bases, with 8 bases left in between. In germline, CDR1 is MNHEY, CDR2 SVGAGI. CDR3 coding DNA: TGTGCCAGCAGGAACAGTGTGAACACTGAAGCTTTCTTT. This translates into CASRNSVNTEAFF.

The J gene is TRBJ2-7, the V gene TRBV11-3; D not certain. This CDR3 is 13 amino acids long. Germline CDR1 reads SGHNT; CDR2 reads YENEEA. Deletions cut 1 base from V and 3 bases from J, with 7 bases between. In nucleotides, the CDR3 is TGTGCCAGCAGCTTAGGGCACCTCTACGAGCAGTACTTC. Translating it yields CASSLGHLYEQYF.

This chain links TRBV19 with TRBJ2-3, with D perhaps matching TRBD2 (5 bases). Trimming took off 1 base at V and 0 bases at J, with 11 bases between the two ends. From germline, CDR1 is LNHDA and CDR2 SQIVND (reference sequence). The CDR3 runs to 16 residues. The CDR3 sequence: CASSIVLAGSTDTQYF. CDR3 nucleotides: TGTGCCAGTAGTATAGTGTTGGCGGGTAGCACAGATACGCAGTATTTT.

The V and J genes are TRBV6-2 or TRBV6-3 and TRBJ1-1; 9 nucleotides align to TRBD1. This CDR3 comprises 14 residues. Trimming removed 6 bases from V and 5 bases from J; junction bases left unmatched: 7. From germline, CDR1 is MNHEY and CDR2 SVGEGT. CDR3 nucleotides: TGTGCCAGCAGCGGGACAGGGCGAAATACTGAAGCTTTCTTT. It translates to CASSGTGRNTEAFF.

DNA for the CDR3: TGCAGCGTTGAAGATAGAAGGGGGGAGCAGTACTTC. Its translation is CSVEDRRGEQYF. The chain joins TRBV29-1 to TRBJ2-7; perhaps TRBD1 as D (6 bases). The length of the CDR3 is 12 residues. The germline V gene has CDR1 SQVTM and CDR2 ANQGSEA. V dropped 0 bases and J dropped 7 bases, with 10 bases sitting between them.

The V and J genes are TRBV6-2 or TRBV6-3 and TRBJ2-1, with a tentative D call TRBD1 (7 bases). The germline V and J ends were trimmed by 4 bases and 9 bases, with 19 bases remaining between them. This CDR3 has 15 amino acids. Germline CDR1 is MNHEY and CDR2 is SVGEGT. This CDR3 reads CASSSHRGGGSEQFF. In DNA form, the CDR3 reads TGTGCCAGCAGTTCCCACAGGGGAGGAGGGTCTGAGCAGTTCTTC.

In regard to this clone: The sample carries other DNA sequences with the same CDR3. This sequence joins TRBV5-1 and TRBJ1-1; no firm D call. This CDR3 contains 14 residues. Germline CDR1 and CDR2: SGHRS and YFSETQ. V dropped 0 bases and J dropped 1 base, with 7 bases sitting between them. The CDR3 spells CASSLASGNTEAFF. Here the CDR3 DNA reads TGCGCCAGCAGCTTGGCCTCGGGGAACACTGAAGCTTTCTTT. The full variable domain, rest sourced from reference TRBV5-1 and TRBJ1-1, is KAGVTQTPRYLIKTRGQQVTLSCSPISGHRSVSWYQQTPGQGLQFLFEYFSETQRNKGNFPGRFSGRQFSNSRSEMNVSTLELGDSALYLCASSLASGNTEAFFGQGTRLTVV.

J is TRBJ1-5 and V is TRBV6-5; 7 bases line up with TRBD1. Germline CDR1 is MNHEY and CDR2 is SVGAGI. The V gene end was trimmed by 6 bases and the J gene end by 3 bases; junction bases not matched to a gene: 5. There are 14 residues in the CDR3. The CDR3 region is CASRSTGINQPQHF. The CDR3 DNA reads TGTGCCAGCAGGTCGACAGGGATCAATCAGCCCCAGCATTTT.

This clone came up many times. The CDR3 DNA sequence: TGTGCCAGCAGTGATCCCAGACAAAATCAGCCCCAGCATTTT. Its translation: CASSDPRQNQPQHF. V usage is TRBV2 and J usage is TRBJ1-5; D is ambiguous. V lost 3 bases to trimming and J lost 4 bases, with 10 bases between them. The CDR3 sequence is 14 residues long. Germline CDR1 reads SNHLY; CDR2 reads FYNNEI.

The chain links TRBV5-1 to TRBJ2-1, with 8 nucleotides matching TRBD2. J lost 0 bases, V lost 0 bases, and 5 bases had no gene match. Germline V gene data show CDR1 as SGHRS and CDR2 as YFSETQ. The CDR3 covers 17 residues. This CDR3 reads CASSLATTSVSYNEQFF. The DNA for the CDR3 is TGCGCCAGCAGCTTGGCCACGACTAGCGTCTCCTACAATGAGCAGTTCTTC.

V and J are TRBV18 and TRBJ2-5; the D is unclear. The CDR3 totals 13 residues. Germline V gene sequence: CDR1 KGHSH, CDR2 LQKENI. V dropped 0 bases and J dropped 4 bases, with 6 bases sitting between them. The CDR3 protein is CASSPPIGETQYF. The CDR3 DNA sequence: TGTGCCAGCTCACCACCTATCGGAGAGACCCAGTACTTC.

CDR3 bases: TGTGCCAGCAGTTTAGGAAGGGGCACTGAAGCTTTCTTT. Translated: CASSLGRGTEAFF. This chain links TRBV12-3 or TRBV12-4 with TRBJ1-1, with D perhaps TRBD1 (5 bases). V was trimmed by 1 base and J by 4 bases, leaving 7 bases between them. This CDR3 has 13 residues.

The table lists this clone with a few counts. The V gene is TRBV12-3 or TRBV12-4, the J gene TRBJ1-2; 10 bases match TRBD1. CDR3 length: 13 residues. Trimming at V came to 10 bases and at J to 6 bases, leaving 8 bases not matched to a gene. CDR3 sequence (DNA): TGTGCCACCGTCGGACAGGGGGGGCATGGCTACACCTTC. Residues: CATVGQGGHGYTF.

This clone was detected only a few times. The rearrangement joins TRBV23-1 to TRBJ2-1, with D tentatively TRBD2 (6 bases). TRBV23-1 is an ORF, with its function uncertain. This CDR3 comprises 17 residues. V lost 2 bases and J 1 base, leaving 15 bases between the germline ends. The DNA of the CDR3 is TGCGCCAGCAGTCAACATCTCTACGGGAGTTCCTACAATGAGCAGTTCTTC. This codes for CASSQHLYGSSYNEQFF.

This clone was counted between two and nine times. The gene calls are TRBV10-1 and TRBJ1-1; D is unresolved. V lost 0 bases and J lost 2, with 10 bases in between. There are 15 residues in the CDR3. Per germline, CDR1 WNHNN and CDR2 SYGVQD (reference sequence). CDR3 coding DNA: TGCGCCAGCAGTGAGTCCCGGCGGATTAACACTGAAGCTTTCTTT. This gives the protein CASSESRRINTEAFF.

V gene TRBV5-1 combines with J gene TRBJ2-1; 15 nucleotides line up with TRBD2. CDR3 length: 19 residues. Germline values: CDR1 SGHRS, CDR2 YFSETQ. The V and J ends lost 3 bases and 5 bases, in that order; junction bases with no gene match: 12. The CDR3 spells CASSSVPGLAGGPNNEQFF. DNA for the CDR3: TGCGCCAGCAGCTCGGTCCCGGGACTAGCGGGGGGACCTAACAATGAGCAGTTCTTC.

Concerning this clone itself: The sample has other DNA sequences that encode this CDR3 too. V gene TRBV18 combines with J gene TRBJ1-1, with 8 bases aligning to TRBD1. The V segment lost 3 bases and the J segment 4 bases; nucleotides outside the gene matches: 4. CDR1 and CDR2 (germline): KGHSH, LQKENI. CDR3 length: 14 amino acids. In DNA, the CDR3 is TGTGCCAGCTCACCCAGAACAGGGGGCACTGAAGCTTTCTTT. Translating it yields CASSPRTGGTEAFF.

This chain uses TRBV6-1 with TRBJ2-7; 11 positions agree with TRBD1. Germline V gene sequence: CDR1 MNHNS, CDR2 SASEGT. Losses at the gene ends were 0 bases for V and 4 bases for J; bases not matched to a gene: 5. There are 16 residues in the CDR3. CDR3 sequence (DNA): TGTGCCAGCAGTGAAGCCGGGACAGGGGGTATGTACGAGCAGTACTTC. Encoded protein: CASSEAGTGGMYEQYF.